These T cell receptor beta chains were read from a single sample in a study of blood T cell repertoires in COVID-19. Sequencing was performed with immunoSEQ multiplex PCR; in TCRdb, only in-frame clones are kept and a portion is missing. Found here are about 360,000 clones, approximately 86% of them singletons; the top ten hold 2% to 2.5%. The sample taken for sequencing was PBMCs or T cells enriched from blood (not recorded which). The source of these receptors is a woman between 40 and 50 years old with acute COVID-19. CDR3s include the opening cysteine and the closing phenylalanine or tryptophan. D genes are given only for firm matches. The listing skips clone size in some rows; elsewhere it reads once, few, many or a size class.

d_call: TRBD1; clone_size: NA; j_call: TRBJ1-2; v_call: TRBV10-2; cdr3_aa: CASSESKGAYF; cdr3_nt: TGCGCCAGCAGTGAGTCGAAGGGGGCCTACTTC
d_call: TRBD2; clone_size: NA; j_call: TRBJ2-7; v_call: TRBV9; cdr3_aa: CASSVASGGEQYF; cdr3_nt: TGTGCCAGCAGCGTAGCATCGGGAGGCGAGCAGTACTTC
d_call: NA; clone_size: NA; j_call: TRBJ1-6; v_call: TRBV30; cdr3_aa: CAWSVRWASYNSPLHF; cdr3_nt: TGTGCCTGGAGTGTACGGTGGGCCTCCTATAATTCACCCCTCCACTTT
d_call: TRBD2; clone_size: NA; j_call: TRBJ2-7; v_call: TRBV27; cdr3_aa: CASSQAGGYEQYF; cdr3_nt: TGTGCCAGCAGCCAAGCGGGGGGCTACGAGCAGTACTTC
d_call: NA; clone_size: NA; j_call: TRBJ1-4; v_call: TRBV5-1; cdr3_aa: CASSPAWGGYGGTNEKLFF; cdr3_nt: TGCGCCAGCAGCCCAGCTTGGGGTGGCTACGGAGGCACTAATGAAAAACTGTTTTTT
d_call: NA; clone_size: NA; j_call: TRBJ2-3; v_call: TRBV6-6; cdr3_aa: CASSYPRDPGDTQYF; cdr3_nt: TGTGCCAGCAGTTACCCCAGAGACCCGGGGGATACGCAGTATTTT
d_call: NA; clone_size: NA; j_call: TRBJ2-2; v_call: TRBV29-1; cdr3_aa: CSVEQENTGELFF; cdr3_nt: TGCAGCGTTGAACAGGAGAACACCGGGGAGCTGTTTTTT
d_call: TRBD2; clone_size: once; j_call: TRBJ2-7; v_call: TRBV3-1/TRBV3-2; cdr3_aa: CASGPTSGGYEQYF; cdr3_nt: TGTGCCAGCGGTCCGACTAGCGGGGGGTACGAGCAGTACTTC
d_call: TRBD1; clone_size: NA; j_call: TRBJ1-2; v_call: TRBV12-5; cdr3_aa: CASGLTTGGYNYGYTF; cdr3_nt: TGTGCTAGTGGTTTGACAACAGGGGGGTATAACTATGGCTACACCTTC
d_call: NA; clone_size: NA; j_call: TRBJ2-2; v_call: TRBV7-2; cdr3_aa: CASSLDWSVTGELFF; cdr3_nt: TGTGCCAGCAGCTTAGATTGGAGCGTCACCGGGGAGCTGTTTTTT
d_call: NA; clone_size: NA; j_call: TRBJ1-2; v_call: TRBV29-1; cdr3_aa: CSVPRGRLDYTF; cdr3_nt: TGCAGCGTCCCCAGGGGTCGATTGGACTACACCTTC
d_call: NA; clone_size: NA; j_call: TRBJ1-6; v_call: TRBV9; cdr3_aa: CASSVGSSWYNSPLHF; cdr3_nt: TGTGCCAGCAGCGTAGGGTCCAGTTGGTATAATTCACCCCTCCACTTT
d_call: NA; clone_size: NA; j_call: TRBJ2-5; v_call: TRBV5-1; cdr3_aa: CASSLALGSQETQYF; cdr3_nt: TGCGCCAGCAGCTTGGCCTTGGGCAGCCAAGAGACCCAGTACTTC
d_call: TRBD1; clone_size: NA; j_call: TRBJ1-5; v_call: TRBV28; cdr3_aa: CASSFRDRVYQPQHF; cdr3_nt: TGTGCCAGCAGTTTCCGGGACAGGGTCTATCAGCCCCAGCATTTT
d_call: TRBD1; clone_size: NA; j_call: TRBJ1-3; v_call: TRBV7-9; cdr3_aa: CASSLGRDRASGNTIYF; cdr3_nt: TGTGCCAGCAGCTTAGGGCGGGACAGGGCCTCTGGAAACACCATATATTTT
d_call: TRBD1; clone_size: NA; j_call: TRBJ1-5; v_call: TRBV18; cdr3_aa: CASSQLTGDDQPQHF; cdr3_nt: TGTGCCAGCTCGCAGCTGACAGGGGATGATCAGCCCCAGCATTTT
d_call: NA; clone_size: once; j_call: TRBJ1-2; v_call: TRBV27; cdr3_aa: CASRPRGGKSYGYTF; cdr3_nt: TGTGCCAGCAGACCTAGGGGCGGGAAGAGCTATGGCTACACCTTC
d_call: TRBD1; clone_size: NA; j_call: TRBJ2-3; v_call: TRBV3-1/TRBV3-2; cdr3_aa: CASSRRTGGATDTQYF; cdr3_nt: TGTGCCAGCAGCCGGAGGACAGGGGGCGCGACAGATACGCAGTATTTT
d_call: NA; clone_size: NA; j_call: TRBJ2-3; v_call: TRBV5-4; cdr3_aa: CASSLVVGRTDTQYF; cdr3_nt: TGTGCCAGCAGCTTGGTGGTGGGGCGCACAGATACGCAGTATTTT
d_call: TRBD1; clone_size: many; j_call: TRBJ2-7; v_call: TRBV4-2; cdr3_aa: CASSQGSQGADEQYF; cdr3_nt: TGTGCCAGCAGCCAAGGCTCACAGGGGGCTGACGAGCAGTACTTC
d_call: NA; clone_size: NA; j_call: TRBJ1-5; v_call: TRBV7-8; cdr3_aa: CASSLVEGVQPQHF; cdr3_nt: TGTGCCAGCAGCTTAGTAGAGGGGGTTCAGCCCCAGCATTTT
d_call: TRBD2; clone_size: NA; j_call: TRBJ2-5; v_call: TRBV2; cdr3_aa: CASSEKPSGDGTQYF; cdr3_nt: TGTGCCAGCAGTGAAAAACCTAGCGGGGATGGGACCCAGTACTTC
d_call: NA; clone_size: NA; j_call: TRBJ2-3; v_call: TRBV7-2; cdr3_aa: CASSLAGLPTDTQYF; cdr3_nt: TGTGCCAGCAGCTTAGCCGGACTACCTACTGATACGCAGTATTTT
d_call: TRBD1; clone_size: NA; j_call: TRBJ1-1; v_call: TRBV27; cdr3_aa: CASSLWGQGRTEAFF; cdr3_nt: TGTGCCAGCAGTTTATGGGGACAGGGTCGCACTGAAGCTTTCTTT
d_call: TRBD1; clone_size: NA; j_call: TRBJ2-1; v_call: TRBV3-1/TRBV3-2; cdr3_aa: CASSAGTGVYNEQFF; cdr3_nt: TGTGCCAGCAGCGCCGGGACAGGGGTTTACAATGAGCAGTTCTTC
d_call: NA; clone_size: few; j_call: TRBJ2-1; v_call: TRBV10-2; cdr3_aa: CASSVLDEQFF; cdr3_nt: TGCGCCAGCAGCGTCCTCGATGAGCAGTTCTTC
d_call: NA; clone_size: NA; j_call: TRBJ1-3; v_call: TRBV4-1; cdr3_aa: CASSQAGDGNTIYF; cdr3_nt: TGCGCCAGCAGCCAAGCAGGGGACGGAAACACCATATATTTT
d_call: TRBD2; clone_size: NA; j_call: TRBJ2-3; v_call: TRBV7-9; cdr3_aa: CASSRNWGALAGEEDTQYF; cdr3_nt: TGTGCCAGCAGCCGAAATTGGGGTGCCCTAGCGGGGGAGGAAGATACGCAGTATTTT
d_call: TRBD1; clone_size: NA; j_call: TRBJ1-6; v_call: TRBV10-3; cdr3_aa: CAISEWAGGAGNSPLHF; cdr3_nt: TGTGCCATCAGTGAATGGGCAGGGGGCGCTGGGAATTCACCCCTCCACTTT
d_call: NA; clone_size: NA; j_call: TRBJ1-4; v_call: TRBV9; cdr3_aa: CASSVTGVEREKLFF; cdr3_nt: TGTGCCAGCAGCGTGACGGGGGTTGAGCGTGAAAAACTGTTTTTT
d_call: TRBD1; clone_size: many; j_call: TRBJ1-5; v_call: TRBV20-1; cdr3_aa: CSASSVSRDRESFSNQPQHF; cdr3_nt: TGCAGTGCTAGTAGTGTCTCGCGAGACAGGGAGTCTTTTAGCAATCAGCCCCAGCATTTT
d_call: NA; clone_size: NA; j_call: TRBJ2-1; v_call: TRBV18; cdr3_aa: CASSPGGPYNEQFF; cdr3_nt: TGTGCCAGCTCACCGGGGGGGCCCTACAATGAGCAGTTCTTC
d_call: NA; clone_size: NA; j_call: TRBJ1-2; v_call: TRBV5-1; cdr3_aa: CASSLSLVAGDGYTF; cdr3_nt: TGCGCCAGCAGCTTGAGTTTAGTGGCGGGGGATGGCTACACCTTC
d_call: TRBD1; clone_size: NA; j_call: TRBJ2-3; v_call: TRBV5-4; cdr3_aa: CASSTGGSDTQYF; cdr3_nt: TGTGCCAGCAGTACAGGGGGGTCAGATACGCAGTATTTT
d_call: TRBD2; clone_size: NA; j_call: TRBJ2-7; v_call: TRBV12-3/TRBV12-4; cdr3_aa: CASSRGGEAGQYF; cdr3_nt: TGTGCCAGCAGCCGGGGAGGGGAAGCGGGGCAGTACTTC
d_call: NA; clone_size: NA; j_call: TRBJ1-4; v_call: TRBV18; cdr3_aa: CASSPRQWDTTNEKLFF; cdr3_nt: TGTGCCAGCTCACCACGACAGTGGGACACAACTAATGAAAAACTGTTTTTT
d_call: NA; clone_size: NA; j_call: TRBJ1-5; v_call: TRBV5-1; cdr3_aa: CASSLAAGRNQPQHF; cdr3_nt: TGCGCCAGCAGCTTGGCGGCAGGGCGCAATCAGCCCCAGCATTTT
d_call: NA; clone_size: NA; j_call: TRBJ1-5; v_call: TRBV27; cdr3_aa: CASSLIGVSNQPQHF; cdr3_nt: TGTGCCAGCAGTTTGATCGGGGTAAGCAATCAGCCCCAGCATTTT
d_call: NA; clone_size: NA; j_call: TRBJ1-4; v_call: TRBV19; cdr3_aa: CASSMQGGEKLFF; cdr3_nt: TGTGCCAGTAGTATGCAGGGTGGTGAAAAACTGTTTTTT
d_call: NA; clone_size: NA; j_call: TRBJ2-5; v_call: TRBV3-1/TRBV3-2; cdr3_aa: CASSRTDQETQYF; cdr3_nt: TGTGCCAGCAGCCGGACAGACCAAGAGACCCAGTACTTC
d_call: TRBD1; clone_size: once; j_call: TRBJ1-5; v_call: TRBV6-1; cdr3_aa: CASSELARRGLGQPQHF; cdr3_nt: TGTGCCAGCAGTGAACTGGCGCGGAGGGGGCTGGGTCAGCCCCAGCATTTT
d_call: NA; clone_size: NA; j_call: TRBJ1-1; v_call: TRBV4-1; cdr3_aa: CASSQVPGMNTEAFF; cdr3_nt: TGCGCCAGCAGCCAAGTCCCAGGGATGAACACTGAAGCTTTCTTT
d_call: NA; clone_size: NA; j_call: TRBJ2-1; v_call: TRBV5-4; cdr3_aa: CASKTDPSSYNEQFF; cdr3_nt: TGTGCCAGCAAGACAGATCCAAGCTCCTACAATGAGCAGTTCTTC
d_call: TRBD1; clone_size: NA; j_call: TRBJ1-2; v_call: TRBV7-9; cdr3_aa: CASSLAGTENYGYTF; cdr3_nt: TGTGCCAGCAGCTTAGCCGGGACAGAGAACTATGGCTACACCTTC
d_call: NA; clone_size: once; j_call: TRBJ2-1; v_call: TRBV5-1; cdr3_aa: CASSEYNEQFF; cdr3_nt: TGCGCCAGCAGCGAGTACAATGAGCAGTTCTTC
d_call: NA; clone_size: once; j_call: TRBJ1-6; v_call: TRBV5-1; cdr3_aa: CASSLDANSPLHF; cdr3_nt: TGCGCCAGCAGCTTGGATGCGAATTCACCCCTCCACTTT
d_call: NA; clone_size: NA; j_call: TRBJ1-2; v_call: TRBV6-4; cdr3_aa: CASSEAGAELYGYTF; cdr3_nt: TGTGCCAGCAGTGAGGCAGGTGCTGAACTCTATGGCTACACCTTC